The clone carrying this T cell receptor (beta chain) was seen more than once but under ten times. Its antigen is still unknown. V lost 4 bases, J lost 5 bases, and 13 bases lay in between. The germline CDR1 and CDR2 sequences are KGHDR and SFDVKD. This CDR3 is built from 14 residues. The sample is drawn from a study of blood T cells in healthy people across ages. Study results and caveats: Estimates of diversity drawn from one million T cells were considered underestimates. Across samples, TCR beta diversity tracked strongly with naive T cell percentage.

Donors gave roughly 10 milliliters of peripheral blood apiece. Per sample, no less than 5 micrograms of total RNA were extracted. Through a sample-barcoded 5' primer and a J-beta primer mix, a second PCR was run for about 6 to 12 cycles. Each CDR3 protein is one row after TCRdb ran MiXCR on the 5' RACE reads. In the table there are about 1,600,000 distinct CDR3 sequences, approximately 38% of which are singletons. Material: blood. The origin of this receptor is a woman younger than 35 in good health. This chain joins TRBV24-1 and TRBJ1-2; no firm D call. CDR3 loop: CATSESNPPYGYTF. DNA for the CDR3: TGTGCCACCAGTGAATCGAACCCCCCATATGGCTACACCTTC.